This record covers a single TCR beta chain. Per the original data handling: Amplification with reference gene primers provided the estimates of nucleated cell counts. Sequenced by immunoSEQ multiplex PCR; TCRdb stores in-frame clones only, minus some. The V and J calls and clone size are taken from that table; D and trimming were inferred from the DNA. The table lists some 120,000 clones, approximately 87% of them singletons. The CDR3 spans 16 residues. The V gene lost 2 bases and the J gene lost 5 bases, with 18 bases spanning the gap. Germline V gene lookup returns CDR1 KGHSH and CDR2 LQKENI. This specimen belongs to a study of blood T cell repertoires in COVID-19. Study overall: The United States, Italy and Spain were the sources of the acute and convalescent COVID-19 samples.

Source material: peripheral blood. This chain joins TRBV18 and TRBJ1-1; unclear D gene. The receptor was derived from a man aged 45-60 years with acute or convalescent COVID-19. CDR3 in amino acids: CASSPIAWVEGTEAFF. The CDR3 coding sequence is TGTGCCAGCTCACCAATTGCCTGGGTTGAGGGTACTGAAGCTTTCTTT.